This passage covers 7 T cell receptor beta chains from one sample sequenced in a study of molecular identifiers for immune sequencing clone quantification. A single record per CDR3 protein comes from TCRdb applying MiXCR to the PCR reads. The profile shows approximately 320,000 distinct CDR3 sequences, about 23% of them singletons. What was sequenced was naive CD8+ T cells from blood, with Jurkat cell RNA spiked in. Subset noted: FACS-sorted CD8+CD4-CCR7+CD45RA+ naive T cells. The receptors were gathered from a human donor in good health. Some libraries in this study had Jurkat cell RNA spiked in.

This clonotype was found many times. The chain recombines TRBV6-5 with TRBJ2-1; D perhaps matches TRBD2 (6 bases). This CDR3 has 11 residues. Between the trimmed V and J ends, which lost 6 bases and 8 bases, there was a span of 8 bases. Germline assignment: CDR1 MNHEY and CDR2 SVGAGI. The CDR3 loop reads CASRAGYEQFF. DNA of the CDR3: TGTGCCAGCAGGGCGGGGTATGAGCAGTTCTTC.

This clonotype came up once. This could be a read error, since a much larger clone is one nucleotide away. CDR3 amino acids: CASGFDTQYF. DNA for the CDR3: TGTGCCAGCGGCTTCGATACCCAGTACTTC. The chain has TRBV7-9 and TRBJ2-5; D not certain. The CDR3 consists of 10 residues. CDR1 SEHNR and CDR2 FQNEAQ come from the germline V gene (reference sequence).

A few counts support this clonotype. This rearrangement joins TRBV6-5 to TRBJ2-3; TRBD2 matches at 8 bases. Trimming cost V 5 bases and J 5 bases; bases outside gene matches: 15. This CDR3 has 17 amino acids. Germline CDR1 is MNHEY and CDR2 is SVGAGI. The DNA of the CDR3 is TGTGCCAGCAGTCCATCCGCCAGACGGCTAGCGGGAGATACGCAGTATTTT. It encodes CASSPSARRLAGDTQYF.

The V and J genes are TRBV14 and TRBJ2-2; D not certain. The CDR3 covers 14 residues. The germline V and J ends were trimmed by 4 bases and 4 bases, with 10 bases remaining between them. Germline CDR1 reads SGHDN; CDR2 reads FVKESK. CDR3: CASSPASRTGELFF. Written as DNA, the CDR3 is TGTGCCAGCAGCCCCGCGTCTCGCACCGGGGAGCTGTTTTTT.

This clonotype occurred many times. This chain links TRBV4-2 with TRBJ2-5, with D perhaps matching TRBD1 or TRBD2 (5 bases each). Trimming cost V 3 bases and J 0 bases, with 20 bases left between them. Germline CDR1 and CDR2: LGHNA and YNFKEQ. The CDR3 runs 18 residues. Written as DNA, the CDR3 is TGTGCCAGCAGCCACGCAGCCGGGGCCGGAAGACACCAAGAGACCCAGTACTTC. It codes for CASSHAAGAGRHQETQYF.

A word on this clonotype: A much bigger clone sits one base away, suggesting this may be a read error. V usage is TRBV12-5 and J usage is TRBJ2-1; 10 bases are shared with TRBD2. The germline gives CDR1 LGHNT, CDR2 FRNRAP. The CDR3 has 15 residues. The CDR3 DNA reads as TGTGCTAGTGGTTTCCTAGCGGGGGCCCATCCGGTACAGTCCTTC. Its translation: CASGFLAGAHPVQSF.

This clonotype was seen more than once but under ten times. This CDR3 reads CSASPTATSGGTDTQYF. CDR3 nucleotides: TGCAGTGCTAGCCCGACCGCTACTAGCGGTGGTACAGATACGCAGTATTTT. This chain connects TRBV20-1 to TRBJ2-3; 8 positions agree with TRBD2. CDR3 length: 17 amino acids. Per germline, CDR1 DFQATT and CDR2 SNEGSKA (reference sequence). V lost 3 bases to trimming and J lost 3 bases; unmatched junction nucleotides: 14.